A selection of T cell receptor beta chains follows, all from one sample in a study of human T cells and chemical hapten exposure. TCRdb re-called the RACE reads through MiXCR, storing one row per CDR3 protein. There are under 90,000 distinct CDR3 sequences in the sample; roughly 9.1% occur only once, and around 3.6% lies in the top ten. This sample comprised whole blood, obtained in connection with sensitization to the hapten diphenylcyclopropenone (DPC). The receptors stem from a woman aged 40 to 50 with alopecia areata. Some clones in this sample may be carry-over from other donors' samples. CDR3s leave out the opening cysteine and the closing phenylalanine or tryptophan. The order of the fields is V gene, J gene, D gene, CDR3 protein. D genes are given only for firm matches.

TRBV9,TRBJ2-5,-,ASSVSRDSQTQH
TRBV27,TRBJ2-7,-,ASSFSQATGEQY
TRBV20-1,TRBJ2-5,-,SAPRGTQY
TRBV5-1,TRBJ2-3,TRBD1,ASSLGQGVGDTQY
TRBV10-2,TRBJ2-1,TRBD2,ASSEAGGGNEQF
TRBV7-6,TRBJ2-1,TRBD2,ASGRAGPLGEQF
TRBV2,TRBJ1-6,-,ASSEAQYSPLH
TRBV5-1,TRBJ1-1,TRBD1,ASSLRGQGTEAF
TRBV6-5,TRBJ1-2,-,ASSYSRNGNYGYT
TRBV3-1,TRBJ1-2,-,ASSRTGEVGYT
TRBV12-3/TRBV12-4,TRBJ2-5,TRBD2,ASSGLVTETQY
TRBV5-4,TRBJ2-5,-,ASSPQWDQETQY
TRBV7-3,TRBJ2-1,-,ASSLGLGTVGEQF
TRBV5-4,TRBJ1-2,TRBD1,ASSLMTGGNYGYT
TRBV14,TRBJ2-1,-,ASSQEQGAYNEQF
TRBV10-3,TRBJ1-2,TRBD1,AIRGDRAGNYGYT
TRBV5-5,TRBJ1-2,-,ASRPDSFYGYT
TRBV4-2,TRBJ2-5,-,ASSQDSGRETQY
TRBV3-1,TRBJ1-4,-,ASSQGGSNEKLF
TRBV2,TRBJ2-3,-,ASSVGDTQY
TRBV20-1,TRBJ1-1,-,SATTEEAF
TRBV27,TRBJ2-4,TRBD2,ANPLDAGGSFQY
TRBV29-1,TRBJ2-7,-,SATQGTYEQY
TRBV15,TRBJ1-1,-,ATSRDLVQGYTEAF
TRBV5-1,TRBJ2-2,-,ASSFALLGSGELF
TRBV11-2,TRBJ2-3,-,ASSVLSGGSRTDTQY